These T cell receptor beta chains were read from a single sample in a study of blood T cell repertoires in COVID-19. Method: immunoSEQ multiplex PCR; TCRdb's copy keeps in-frame clones and lacks some. The sample gives 150,000 to 180,000 clones, 75% to 80% of which show up once; roughly 1.7% is in the top ten. Material: peripheral blood. Source of these receptors: an older man with acute or convalescent COVID-19. The CDR3 runs from the conserved cysteine through the conserved F or W. Each record gives: D gene, clone size, J gene, V gene, CDR3 DNA, CDR3 protein. D genes are given only for firm matches. Part of the rows lack a size; the others show once, few, many or a class for expanded clones.

NA NA TRBJ2-7 TRBV29-1 TGCAGCGTAGCGCCGGGACAAGACTACGAGCAGTACTTC CSVAPGQDYEQYF
TRBD1 NA TRBJ2-1 TRBV7-8 TGTGCCAGCAGCATTAGACGGGACAGTTACAATGAGCAGTTCTTC CASSIRRDSYNEQFF
TRBD1 NA TRBJ1-1 TRBV24-1 TGTGCCACCAGCGACCCGGGACAGGAAGCTTTCTTT CATSDPGQEAFF
TRBD2 NA TRBJ2-1 TRBV6-5 TGTGCCAGCAGCATACTAGCGGGGGTTCAAAATGAGCAGTTCTTC CASSILAGVQNEQFF
TRBD2 NA TRBJ2-2 TRBV19 TGTGCCAGTAGTTCGGTCAGCGGGGGGGCCCCCGGGGAGCTGTTTTTT CASSSVSGGAPGELFF
TRBD1 NA TRBJ1-4 TRBV28 TGTGCCAGTAAGACAGGGGATAATGAAAAACTGTTTTTT CASKTGDNEKLFF
NA NA TRBJ2-5 TRBV7-9 TGTGCCAGCAGCTTAGTCACAGGGTCCCAAGAGACCCAGTACTTC CASSLVTGSQETQYF
NA NA TRBJ2-4 TRBV24-1 TGTGCCACCAGTGATGGGCAAGGCAAAAACATTCAGTACTTC CATSDGQGKNIQYF
NA NA TRBJ1-1 TRBV30 TGTGCCTGGACCCCAGGCAGTACTGAAGCTTTCTTT CAWTPGSTEAFF
NA NA TRBJ1-2 TRBV30 TGTGCCTGGAGTGTAGGTGGAAAACAGGCCGATGGCTACACCTTC CAWSVGGKQADGYTF
TRBD2 NA TRBJ2-7 TRBV6-6 TGTGCCAGCAGCCCTCCGGGACTAGACTACGAGCAGTACTTC CASSPPGLDYEQYF
NA NA TRBJ1-5 TRBV19 TGTGCCAGTAGTTTGACAGTGGAAGGACAGCCCCAGCATTTT CASSLTVEGQPQHF
NA NA TRBJ1-5 TRBV6-1 TGTGCCAGCAGTGAAGCGGCAGGGCGGCAGCCCCAGCATTTT CASSEAAGRQPQHF
NA NA TRBJ2-3 TRBV28 TGTGCCAGCACCCGCGATTCAGATACGCAGTATTTT CASTRDSDTQYF
NA NA TRBJ2-1 TRBV9 TGTGCCAGCAGCGTAGGGCAGGGGCACAATGAGCAGTTCTTC CASSVGQGHNEQFF
NA few TRBJ1-2 TRBV6-1 TGTGCCAGCAGTGAAGGGTGGAGGCCTAATGGCTACACCTTC CASSEGWRPNGYTF
TRBD1 NA TRBJ1-1 TRBV18 TGTGCCAGCTCACGGGACAGGACCCCACATGAAGCTTTCTTT CASSRDRTPHEAFF
TRBD1 NA TRBJ2-3 TRBV29-1 TGCAGCGCAAAGGGGGCTGGAGATACGCAGTATTTT CSAKGAGDTQYF
TRBD1 NA TRBJ1-1 TRBV10-3 TGTGCCATCACTCCGGGACAGGGTCGAAAAGCTTTCTTT CAITPGQGRKAFF
NA NA TRBJ2-2 TRBV12-3/TRBV12-4 TGTGCCAGCAGTCAACTCAACACCGGGGAGCTGTTTTTT CASSQLNTGELFF
NA once TRBJ1-4 TRBV30 TGTGCCTGGACGTCGGGGGTGGGGGAAAAACTGTTTTTT CAWTSGVGEKLFF
TRBD1 once TRBJ2-3 TRBV5-1 TGCGCCAGCAGCGGGCAGGGGGCAACAGATACGCAGTATTTT CASSGQGATDTQYF
TRBD2 NA TRBJ2-1 TRBV6-5 TGTGCCAGCAGTTACGGCGGGGGGGGTTACAATGAGCAGTTCTTC CASSYGGGGYNEQFF
TRBD1 NA TRBJ2-2 TRBV9 TGTGCCAGCAGCGGAGGGACAGGGGTAAACACCGGGGAGCTGTTTTTT CASSGGTGVNTGELFF
NA NA TRBJ2-5 TRBV12-3/TRBV12-4 TGTGCCAGCAGTTTACTGGAGGGGGAGACCCAGTACTTC CASSLLEGETQYF
NA few TRBJ2-2 TRBV5-5 TGTGCCAGCAGCTTGGAATTCTCCAGGAACACCGGGGAGCTGTTTTTT CASSLEFSRNTGELFF
NA NA TRBJ2-3 TRBV5-1 TGCGCCAGCAGCTTTTCGAGACTAGTAACAGATACGCAGTATTTT CASSFSRLVTDTQYF
NA NA TRBJ1-5 TRBV7-9 TGTGCCAGCACCAAGGGGCAGGGCAATCAGCCCCAGCATTTT CASTKGQGNQPQHF
TRBD2 NA TRBJ2-3 TRBV9 TGTGCCAGCAGCGGGCCCGGGGGGGCCGGAGGGGATACGCAGTATTTT CASSGPGGAGGDTQYF
TRBD2 NA TRBJ2-3 TRBV2 TGTGCCAGCAGTGACAGCGGGGGGGCCCGGGATACGCAGTATTTT CASSDSGGARDTQYF
TRBD1 NA TRBJ2-7 TRBV4-2 TGTGCCAGCAGCCAAGAACCCAGGGACAGAAACGAGCAGTACTTC CASSQEPRDRNEQYF